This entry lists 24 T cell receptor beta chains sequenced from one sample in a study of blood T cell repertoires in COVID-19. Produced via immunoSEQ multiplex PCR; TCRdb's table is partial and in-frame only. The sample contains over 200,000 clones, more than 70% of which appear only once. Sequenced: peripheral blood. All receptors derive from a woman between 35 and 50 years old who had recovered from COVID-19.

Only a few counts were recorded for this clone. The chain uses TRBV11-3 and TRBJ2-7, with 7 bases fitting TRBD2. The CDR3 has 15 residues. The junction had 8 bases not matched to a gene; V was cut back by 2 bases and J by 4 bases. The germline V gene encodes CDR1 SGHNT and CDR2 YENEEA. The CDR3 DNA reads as TGTGCCAGCAGCTTAAGGCGGCGGGAGCCGTACGAGCAGTACTTC. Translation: CASSLRRREPYEQYF.

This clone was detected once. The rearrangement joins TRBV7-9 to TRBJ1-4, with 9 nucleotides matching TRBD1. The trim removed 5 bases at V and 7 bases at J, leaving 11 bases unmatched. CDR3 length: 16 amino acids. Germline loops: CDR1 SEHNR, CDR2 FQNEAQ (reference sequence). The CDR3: CASSPRTGVAGEKLFF. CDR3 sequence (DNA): TGTGCCAGCAGCCCCCGGACAGGGGTCGCCGGTGAAAAACTGTTTTTT.

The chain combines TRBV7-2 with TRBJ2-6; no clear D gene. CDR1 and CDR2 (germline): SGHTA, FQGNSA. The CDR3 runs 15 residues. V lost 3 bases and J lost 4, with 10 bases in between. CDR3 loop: CASSLALTGANVLTF. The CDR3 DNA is TGTGCCAGCAGCTTGGCCCTCACGGGGGCCAACGTCCTGACTTTC.

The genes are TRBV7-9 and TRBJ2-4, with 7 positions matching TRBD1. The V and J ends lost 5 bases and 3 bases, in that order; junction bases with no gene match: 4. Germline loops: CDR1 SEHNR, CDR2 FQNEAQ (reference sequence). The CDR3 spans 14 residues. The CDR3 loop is CASSGGQYKNIQYF. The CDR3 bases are TGTGCCAGCAGCGGGGGACAGTACAAAAACATTCAGTACTTC.

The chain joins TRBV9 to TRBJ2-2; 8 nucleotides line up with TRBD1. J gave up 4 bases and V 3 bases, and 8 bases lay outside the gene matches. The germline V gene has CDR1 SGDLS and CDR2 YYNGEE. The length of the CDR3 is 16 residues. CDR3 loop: CASSAPPGGGTGELFF. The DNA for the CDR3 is TGTGCCAGCAGCGCCCCCCCAGGGGGCGGCACCGGGGAGCTGTTTTTT.

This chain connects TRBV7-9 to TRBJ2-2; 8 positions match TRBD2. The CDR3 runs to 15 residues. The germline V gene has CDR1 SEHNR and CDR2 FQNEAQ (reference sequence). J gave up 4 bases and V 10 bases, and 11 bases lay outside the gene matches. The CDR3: CATRGGLESTGELFF. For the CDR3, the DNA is TGTGCCACCCGCGGGGGACTAGAAAGCACCGGGGAGCTGTTTTTT.

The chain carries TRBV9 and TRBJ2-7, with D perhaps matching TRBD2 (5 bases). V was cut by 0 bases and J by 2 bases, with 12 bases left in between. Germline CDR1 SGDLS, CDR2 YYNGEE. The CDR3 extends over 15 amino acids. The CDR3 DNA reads TGTGCCAGCAGCGTAGGTCCCGACGGGACCTACGAGCAGTACTTC. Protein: CASSVGPDGTYEQYF.

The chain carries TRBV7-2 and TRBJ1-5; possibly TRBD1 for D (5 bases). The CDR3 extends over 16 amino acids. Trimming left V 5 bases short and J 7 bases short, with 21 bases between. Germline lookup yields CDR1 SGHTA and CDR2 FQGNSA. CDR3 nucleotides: TGTGCCAGCAGCCTTAGGGGCAGGGCCGGGGGGCAGCCCCAGCATTTT. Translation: CASSLRGRAGGQPQHF.

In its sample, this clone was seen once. CDR3 coding DNA: TGTGCCAGCAATCCACTAGCGGGAGGTGGATACAATGAGCAGTTCTTC. Amino acid sequence: CASNPLAGGGYNEQFF. This sequence joins TRBV2 and TRBJ2-1; 12 bases are a match to TRBD2. The CDR3 covers 16 residues. Looked up from germline, CDR1 is SNHLY and CDR2 is FYNNEI. Trimming took 7 bases from V and 4 from J; bases not matched to a gene: 8.

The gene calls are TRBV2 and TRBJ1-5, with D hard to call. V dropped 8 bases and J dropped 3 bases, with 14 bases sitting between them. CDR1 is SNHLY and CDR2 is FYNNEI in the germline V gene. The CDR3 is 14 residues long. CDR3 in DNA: TGTGCCAGCCGATCATCCGGGAACAATCAGCCCCAGCATTTT. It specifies CASRSSGNNQPQHF.

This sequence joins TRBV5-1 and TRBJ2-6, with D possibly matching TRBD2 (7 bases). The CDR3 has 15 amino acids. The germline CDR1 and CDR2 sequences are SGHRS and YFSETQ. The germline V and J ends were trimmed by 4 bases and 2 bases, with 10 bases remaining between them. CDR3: CASSPGGAGANVLTF. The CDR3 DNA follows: TGCGCCAGCAGCCCGGGGGGCGCTGGGGCCAACGTCCTGACTTTC.

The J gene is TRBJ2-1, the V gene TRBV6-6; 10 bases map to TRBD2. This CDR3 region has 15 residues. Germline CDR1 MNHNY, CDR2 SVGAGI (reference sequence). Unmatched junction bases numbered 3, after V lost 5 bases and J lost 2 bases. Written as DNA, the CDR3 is TGTGCCAGCAGTAGCGGGAGGGTTCCCTACAATGAGCAGTTCTTC. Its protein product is CASSSGRVPYNEQFF.

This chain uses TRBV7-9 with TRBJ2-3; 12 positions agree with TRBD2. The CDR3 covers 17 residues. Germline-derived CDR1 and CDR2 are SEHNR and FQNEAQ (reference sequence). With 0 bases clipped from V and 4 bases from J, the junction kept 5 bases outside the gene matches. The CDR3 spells CASSLATSGSGADTQYF. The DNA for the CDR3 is TGTGCCAGCAGCTTAGCGACTAGCGGGAGTGGGGCAGATACGCAGTATTTT.

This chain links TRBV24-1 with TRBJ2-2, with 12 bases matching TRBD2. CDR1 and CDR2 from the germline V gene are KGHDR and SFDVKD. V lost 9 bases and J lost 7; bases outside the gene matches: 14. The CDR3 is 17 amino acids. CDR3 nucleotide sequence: TGTGCCACCCGCAGCTCTAGCGGGAGGGCCGGTGGCGGGGAGCTGTTTTTT. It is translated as CATRSSSGRAGGGELFF.

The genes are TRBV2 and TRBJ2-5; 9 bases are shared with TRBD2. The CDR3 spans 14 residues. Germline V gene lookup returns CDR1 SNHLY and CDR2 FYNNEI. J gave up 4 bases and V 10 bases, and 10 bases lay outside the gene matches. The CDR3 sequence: CATSGGGRGETQYF. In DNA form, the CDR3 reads TGTGCCACCTCTGGGGGCGGGAGGGGAGAGACCCAGTACTTC.

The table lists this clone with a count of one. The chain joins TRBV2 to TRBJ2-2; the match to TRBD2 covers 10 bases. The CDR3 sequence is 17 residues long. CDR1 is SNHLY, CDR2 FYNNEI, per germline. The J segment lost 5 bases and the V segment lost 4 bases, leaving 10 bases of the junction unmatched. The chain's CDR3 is CASSAPSSGRWTGELFF. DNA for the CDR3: TGTGCCAGCAGTGCCCCATCTAGCGGGAGATGGACCGGGGAGCTGTTTTTT.

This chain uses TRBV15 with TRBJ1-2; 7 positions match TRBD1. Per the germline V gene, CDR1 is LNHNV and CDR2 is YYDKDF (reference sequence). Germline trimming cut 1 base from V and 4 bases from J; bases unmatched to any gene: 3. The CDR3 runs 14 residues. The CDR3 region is CATSRGRTGYGYTF. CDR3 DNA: TGTGCCACCAGCAGAGGGCGGACAGGCTATGGCTACACCTTC.

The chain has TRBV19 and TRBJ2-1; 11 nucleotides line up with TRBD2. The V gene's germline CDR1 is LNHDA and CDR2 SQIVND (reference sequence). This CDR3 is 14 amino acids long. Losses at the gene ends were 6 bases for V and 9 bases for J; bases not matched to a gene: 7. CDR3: CASSPGLADPEQFF. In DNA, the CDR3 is TGTGCCAGTAGCCCGGGACTAGCGGACCCTGAGCAGTTCTTC.

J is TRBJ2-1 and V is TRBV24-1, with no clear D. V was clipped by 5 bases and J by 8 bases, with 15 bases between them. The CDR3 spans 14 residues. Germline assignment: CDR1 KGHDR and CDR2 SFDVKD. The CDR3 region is CATSAPSVRDEQFF. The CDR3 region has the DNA TGTGCCACCAGTGCCCCCTCCGTCCGGGATGAGCAGTTCTTC.

CDR3 coding DNA: TGTGCCAGTAGCACGACAGGGGAAGACACCATATATTTT. It encodes CASSTTGEDTIYF. This sequence joins TRBV19 and TRBJ1-3; 8 nucleotides match TRBD1. The CDR3 totals 13 residues. The germline CDR1 and CDR2 sequences are LNHDA and SQIVND (reference sequence). Losses at the gene ends were 6 bases for V and 8 bases for J; bases not matched to a gene: 6.

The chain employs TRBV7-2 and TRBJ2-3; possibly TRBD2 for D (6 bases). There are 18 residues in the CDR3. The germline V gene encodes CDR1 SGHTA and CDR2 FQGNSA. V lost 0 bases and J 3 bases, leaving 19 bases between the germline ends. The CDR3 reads CASSLAGGAGPRTDTQYF. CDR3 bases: TGTGCCAGCAGCTTAGCGGGGGGAGCTGGCCCTAGAACAGATACGCAGTATTTT.

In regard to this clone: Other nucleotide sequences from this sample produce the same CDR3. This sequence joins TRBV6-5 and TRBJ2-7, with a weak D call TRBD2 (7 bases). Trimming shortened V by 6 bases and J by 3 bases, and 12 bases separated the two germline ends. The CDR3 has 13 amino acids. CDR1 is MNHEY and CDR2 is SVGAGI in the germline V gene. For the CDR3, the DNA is TGTGCCAGCAGGAGGGGGGGGAGCTACGAGCAGTACTTC. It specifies CASRRGGSYEQYF.

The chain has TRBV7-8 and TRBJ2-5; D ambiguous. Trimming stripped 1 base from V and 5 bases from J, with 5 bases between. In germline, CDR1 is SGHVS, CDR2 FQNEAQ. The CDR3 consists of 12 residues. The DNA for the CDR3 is TGTGCCAGCAGCTTAGTGGAGGAGACCCAGTACTTC. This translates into CASSLVEETQYF.

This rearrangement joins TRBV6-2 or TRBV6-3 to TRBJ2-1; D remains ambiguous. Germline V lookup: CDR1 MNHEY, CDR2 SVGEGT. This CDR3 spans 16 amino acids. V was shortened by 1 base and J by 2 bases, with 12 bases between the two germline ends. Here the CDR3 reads CASSYFGRGTYNEQFF. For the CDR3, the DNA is TGTGCCAGCAGTTACTTCGGAAGAGGCACCTACAATGAGCAGTTCTTC.